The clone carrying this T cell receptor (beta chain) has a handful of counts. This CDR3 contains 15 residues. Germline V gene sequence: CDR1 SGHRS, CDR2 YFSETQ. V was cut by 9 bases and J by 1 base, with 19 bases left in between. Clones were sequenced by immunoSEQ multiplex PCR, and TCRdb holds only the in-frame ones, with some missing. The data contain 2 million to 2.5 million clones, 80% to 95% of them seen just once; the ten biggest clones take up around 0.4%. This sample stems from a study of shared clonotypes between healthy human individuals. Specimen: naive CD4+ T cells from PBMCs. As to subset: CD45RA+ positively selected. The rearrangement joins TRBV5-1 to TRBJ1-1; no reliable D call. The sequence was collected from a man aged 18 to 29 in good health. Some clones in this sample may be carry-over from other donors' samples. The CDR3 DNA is TGCGCCACTAAGGAGAGGCCCGGACCGAACACTGAAGCTTTCTTT. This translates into CATKERPGPNTEAFF.